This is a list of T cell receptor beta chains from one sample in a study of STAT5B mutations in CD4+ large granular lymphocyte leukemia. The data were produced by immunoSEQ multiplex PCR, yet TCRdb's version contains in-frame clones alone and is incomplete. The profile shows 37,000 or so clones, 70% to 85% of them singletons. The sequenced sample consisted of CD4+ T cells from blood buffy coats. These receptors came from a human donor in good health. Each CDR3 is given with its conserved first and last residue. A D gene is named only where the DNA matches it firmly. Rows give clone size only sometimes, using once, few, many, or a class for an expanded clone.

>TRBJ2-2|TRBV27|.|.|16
TGTGCCAGCAGTAAAGGGGGAGGCCCTAACACCGGGGAGCTGTTTTTT
CASSKGGGPNTGELFF
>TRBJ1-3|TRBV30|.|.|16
TGTGCCGTCCGGACTCCTCACGAAAACTCTGGAAACACCATATATTTT
CAVRTPHENSGNTIYF
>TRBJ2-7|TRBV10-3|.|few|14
TGTGCCATCAGCCCTGAGCTGAGCGGTGAAGAGCAGTACTTC
CAISPELSGEEQYF
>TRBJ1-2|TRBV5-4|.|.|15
TGTGCCAGCAGCTTGGCCGGCAGGGGAAACTATGGCTACACCTTC
CASSLAGRGNYGYTF
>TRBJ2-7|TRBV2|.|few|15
TGTGCCAGCAGTGATGGCAGGCATCCCCAATACGAGCAGTACTTC
CASSDGRHPQYEQYF
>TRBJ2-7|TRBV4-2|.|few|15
TGTGCCAGCAGCCAAGATTCCCAGGGTGCCTACGAGCAGTACTTC
CASSQDSQGAYEQYF
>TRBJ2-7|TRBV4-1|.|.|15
TGCGCCAGCAGCCAAGATCGCGGATACTCCTACGAGCAGTACTTC
CASSQDRGYSYEQYF
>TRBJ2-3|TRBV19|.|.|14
TGTGCCAGTAGTATAGGTACAGCCCCAGATACGCAGTATTTT
CASSIGTAPDTQYF
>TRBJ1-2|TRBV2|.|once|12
TGTGCCAGCAGTGACCAGGGTGAGCGCTACACCTTC
CASSDQGERYTF
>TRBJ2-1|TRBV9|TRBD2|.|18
TGTGCCAGCAGCTCCAGTCCCGGGACTAGCGGGAGGGTCAATGAGCAGTTCTTC
CASSSSPGTSGRVNEQFF
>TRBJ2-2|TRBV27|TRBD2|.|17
TGTGCCAGCAGTCAGACTAGCGGGAGGGCCGGGCCCGGGGAGCTGTTTTTT
CASSQTSGRAGPGELFF
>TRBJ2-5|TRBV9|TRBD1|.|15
TGTGCCAGCAGCCTCCGGGACAGGGAGCAAGAGACCCAGTACTTC
CASSLRDREQETQYF
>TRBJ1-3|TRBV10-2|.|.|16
TGCGCCAGCAGAAGATGGACGGCCTCGGGAGGAAACACCATATATTTT
CASRRWTASGGNTIYF
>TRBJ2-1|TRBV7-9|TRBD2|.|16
TGTGCCAGCAGCGGACTAGCGGGAGCATCCTACAATGAGCAGTTCTTC
CASSGLAGASYNEQFF
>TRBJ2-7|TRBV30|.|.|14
TGTGCCTGCGCTGGGGGTTTTTTGGTTGGGTCCCAAGGCTTC
CACAGGFLVGSQGF
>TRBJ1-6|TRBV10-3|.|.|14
TGTGCCATCAGTGTGCAGGGGATTAAGTCACCCCTCCACTTT
CAISVQGIKSPLHF
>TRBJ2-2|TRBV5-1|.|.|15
TGCGCCACCCAGGGTGGCGGATCGAACACCGGGGAGCTGTTTTTT
CATQGGGSNTGELFF
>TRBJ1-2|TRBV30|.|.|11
TGTGCCTGGGAAAGGGGCTGGGGCTACACCTTC
CAWERGWGYTF
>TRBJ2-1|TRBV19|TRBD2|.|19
TGTGCCAGTAGTATAGATCGGTTCGGGGGGAGTCGGAGGAGCTATGAGCAGTTCTTC
CASSIDRFGGSRRSYEQFF
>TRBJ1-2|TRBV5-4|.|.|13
TGTGCCAGCAGCCTCGGCCCCCGGGACGGCTACACCTTC
CASSLGPRDGYTF
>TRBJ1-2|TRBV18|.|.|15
TGTGCCAGCTCACCTTACAGCCCATCGCCTACTGGCTACACCTTC
CASSPYSPSPTGYTF
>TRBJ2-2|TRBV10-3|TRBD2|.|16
TGTGCCATCAGTGAGGTAGCGGGGATGAACACCGGGGAGCTGTTTTTT
CAISEVAGMNTGELFF
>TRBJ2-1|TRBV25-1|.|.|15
TGTGCCAGCAGTGAATATGACGGGACCTACAATGAGCAGTTCTTC
CASSEYDGTYNEQFF
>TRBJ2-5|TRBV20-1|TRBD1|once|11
TGCAGTGCTTGGGACAGGGCCCAGCAGTACTTC
CSAWDRAQQYF
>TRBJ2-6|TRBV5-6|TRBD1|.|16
TGTGCCAGCAGCTTGGTGGGGACAGGGGTTCTCAACGTCCTGACTTTC
CASSLVGTGVLNVLTF
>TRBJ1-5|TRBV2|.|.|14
TGTGCCAGCAGCGATCAGGGAAGGGGGCAGCCCCAGCATTTT
CASSDQGRGQPQHF
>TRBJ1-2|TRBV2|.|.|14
TGTGCCAGCAAGGAACAGACATCTAACTATGGCTACACCTTC
CASKEQTSNYGYTF
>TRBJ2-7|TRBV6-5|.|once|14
TGTGCCAGCAGTTACTCGAAACTGGACTACGAGCAGTACTTC
CASSYSKLDYEQYF
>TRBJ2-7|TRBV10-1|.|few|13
TGCGCCAGCAGTGACAGCAACAACTACGAGCAGTACTTC
CASSDSNNYEQYF
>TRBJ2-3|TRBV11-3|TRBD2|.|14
TGTGCCAGCAGCACTAGCGGAGGGACAGATACGCAGTATTTT
CASSTSGGTDTQYF
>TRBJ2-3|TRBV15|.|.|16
TGTGCCACCAGCAGAGACCCAGACTTTAGCACAGATACGCAGTATTTT
CATSRDPDFSTDTQYF